These T cell receptor beta chains were read from a single sample in a study of blood T cell repertoires in COVID-19. Profiled with immunoSEQ multiplex PCR; TCRdb holds only in-frame clones, not every one. Seen here are some 250,000 clones, 81% observed once, and the top ten hold less than 3%. Sequencing was carried out using peripheral blood. The receptors here all came from a woman aged 60-75 years with active or convalescent COVID-19. Each CDR3 is given with its conserved first and last residue. D genes are given only for firm matches. The listing skips clone size in some rows; elsewhere it reads once, few, many or a size class.

clone size,D gene,J gene,V gene,CDR3 DNA,CDR3 protein
-,TRBD1,TRBJ2-4,TRBV5-1,TGCGCCAGCAGCTCACGGGACAGGTTCGACATTCAGTACTTC,CASSSRDRFDIQYF
-,TRBD2,TRBJ2-7,TRBV11-1,TGTGCCAGCAGCTCCCTACTAGCGGAAAGCTCCTACGAGCAGTACTTC,CASSSLLAESSYEQYF
once,-,TRBJ2-7,TRBV3-1/TRBV3-2,TGTGCCAGCAGCCAATTATCGGGGGAGGACGAGCAGTACTTC,CASSQLSGEDEQYF
-,TRBD1,TRBJ2-3,TRBV10-1,TGCGCCGGGGTTTACAGGGGTGATACGCAGTATTTT,CAGVYRGDTQYF
few,-,TRBJ1-1,TRBV2,TGTGCCAGCCCGAGGCCGAACGTGAACACTGAAGCTTTCTTT,CASPRPNVNTEAFF
-,TRBD1,TRBJ2-5,TRBV29-1,TGCAGCGTTGAAGAAACAGGGGCCGGAGAGACCCAGTACTTC,CSVEETGAGETQYF
-,-,TRBJ2-7,TRBV27,TGTGCCAGCAGTTTATCAGGGGATTACGAGCAGTACTTC,CASSLSGDYEQYF
-,TRBD2,TRBJ2-5,TRBV24-1,TGTGCCACCAGTGATGGGAGGGAGGGAGAGACCCAGTACTTC,CATSDGREGETQYF
-,-,TRBJ2-7,TRBV30,TGTGCCTGGAGCTCGGGGACTCCCGGCTCCTACGAGCAGTACTTC,CAWSSGTPGSYEQYF
few,TRBD2,TRBJ2-7,TRBV4-2,TGTGCCAGCAGCCAAGAAGTTAGCGGGGGGGTATACGAGCAGTACTTC,CASSQEVSGGVYEQYF